This T cell receptor (beta chain) is from a study of beta chain features in type 1 diabetes. Background on the study: Patients and healthy donors were similar in age, gender and cell yields.

Of the isolated RNA, all was reverse transcribed, and so the sequenced material was expressed TCRB transcripts. Assay: immunoSEQ multiplex PCR; the TCRdb copy retains only in-frame clones and omits some. Seen here are under 950,000 clones, roughly 16% observed once, and the top ten hold around 0.02%. The V and J ends lost 0 bases and 0 bases respectively, with 3 bases between them. CDR1 is MDHEN and CDR2 is SYDVKM in the germline V gene. The CDR3 length is 14 residues. The material sequenced was naive CD4+ T cells from blood. This clonotype originated in a woman younger than 35 in good health. This chain links TRBV28 with TRBJ2-4; D call uncertain. The CDR3 DNA reads TGTGCCAGCAGTTTATGGGGAGCCAAAAACATTCAGTACTTC. It yields the protein CASSLWGAKNIQYF. The whole variable domain, filled in from reference TRBV28 and TRBJ2-4, reads DVKVTQSSRYLVKRTGEKVFLECVQDMDHENMFWYRQDPGLGLRLIYFSYDVKMKEKGDIPEGYSVSREKKERFSLILESASTNQTSMYLCASSLWGAKNIQYFGAGTRLSVL.